The TCR beta chain under discussion was sequenced for a study of OX40 agonist ivuxolimab in advanced cancers. Regarding the study as a whole: Both blood CD4+ and CD8+ T cells showed clonal growth by week 6 at 0.1 to 3.0 mg/kg.

About this clone itself: Its antigen is currently unknown.

Excluded were patients having autoimmune disease history or systemic immunosuppression. This CDR3 is built from 11 residues. V dropped 8 bases and J dropped 5 bases, with 10 bases sitting between them. The germline CDR1 and CDR2 sequences are MDHEN and SYDVKM. Method: immunoSEQ multiplex PCR; TCRdb's copy keeps in-frame clones and lacks some. The sample holds nearly 11,000 clones, approximately 89% seen once. The genes are TRBV28 and TRBJ2-7, with D unclear. The clonotype comes from an adult with an advanced solid tumor such as melanoma, head and neck, liver or kidney cancer. The input for sequencing was CD4+ or CD8+ T cells sorted from blood, taken in a trial of the OX40 agonist ivuxolimab. In nucleotides, the CDR3 is TGTGCCAGCCGTGGTAGCCACGAGCAGTACTTC. Its protein product is CASRGSHEQYF.